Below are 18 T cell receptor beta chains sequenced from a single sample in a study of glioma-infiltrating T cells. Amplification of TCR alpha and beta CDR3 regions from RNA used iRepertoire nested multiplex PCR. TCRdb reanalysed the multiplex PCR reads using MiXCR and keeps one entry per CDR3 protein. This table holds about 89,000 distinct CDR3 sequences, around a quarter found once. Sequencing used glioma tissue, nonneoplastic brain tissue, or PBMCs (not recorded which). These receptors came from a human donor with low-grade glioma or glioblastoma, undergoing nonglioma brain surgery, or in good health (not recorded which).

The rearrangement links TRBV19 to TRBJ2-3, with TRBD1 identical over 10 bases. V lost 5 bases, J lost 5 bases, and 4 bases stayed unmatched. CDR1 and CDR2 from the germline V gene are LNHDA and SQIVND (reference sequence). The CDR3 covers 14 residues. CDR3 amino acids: CASSPRTGGDTQYF. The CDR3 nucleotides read TGTGCCAGTAGTCCCCGGACAGGGGGAGATACGCAGTATTTT.

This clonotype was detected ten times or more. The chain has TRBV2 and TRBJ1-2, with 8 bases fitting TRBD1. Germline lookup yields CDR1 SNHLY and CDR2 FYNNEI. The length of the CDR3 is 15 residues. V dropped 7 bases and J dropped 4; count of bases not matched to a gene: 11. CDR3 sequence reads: CASTLGQERGYGYTF. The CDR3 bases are TGTGCCAGCACCCTGGGACAGGAGCGTGGCTATGGCTACACCTTC.

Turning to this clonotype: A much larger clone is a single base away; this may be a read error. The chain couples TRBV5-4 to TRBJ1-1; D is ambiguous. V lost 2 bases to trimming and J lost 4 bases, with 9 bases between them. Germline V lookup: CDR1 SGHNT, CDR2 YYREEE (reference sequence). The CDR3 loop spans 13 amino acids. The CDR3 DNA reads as TGTGCCAGCAGCTTAGAACAGAGCACTGAAGCTTTCTTT. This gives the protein CASSLEQSTEAFF.

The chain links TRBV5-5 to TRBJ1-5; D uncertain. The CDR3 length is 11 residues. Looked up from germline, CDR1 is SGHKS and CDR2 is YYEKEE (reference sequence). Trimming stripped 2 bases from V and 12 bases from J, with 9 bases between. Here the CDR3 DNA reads TGTGCCAGCAGCTTAGGAACAGTCCAGCATTTT. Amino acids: CASSLGTVQHF.

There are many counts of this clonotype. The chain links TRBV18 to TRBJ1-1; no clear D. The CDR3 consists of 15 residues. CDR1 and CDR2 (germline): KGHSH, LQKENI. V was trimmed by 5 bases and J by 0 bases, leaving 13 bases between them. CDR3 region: CASSSSRELNTEAFF. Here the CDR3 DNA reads TGTGCCAGCTCATCAAGTAGGGAGTTGAACACTGAAGCTTTCTTT. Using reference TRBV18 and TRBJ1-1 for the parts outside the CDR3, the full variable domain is NAGVMQNPRHLVRRRGQEARLRCSPMKGHSHVYWYRQLPEEGLKFMVYLQKENIIDESGMPKERFSAEFPKEGPSILRIQQVVRGDSAAYFCASSSSRELNTEAFFGQGTRLTVV.

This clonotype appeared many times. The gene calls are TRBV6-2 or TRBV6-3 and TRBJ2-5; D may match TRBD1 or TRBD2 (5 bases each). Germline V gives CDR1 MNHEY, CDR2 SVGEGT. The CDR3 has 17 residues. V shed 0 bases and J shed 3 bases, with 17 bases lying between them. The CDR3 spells CASSYSKSQGEKETQYF. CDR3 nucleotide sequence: TGTGCCAGCAGTTACTCGAAGTCCCAGGGAGAAAAAGAGACCCAGTACTTC.

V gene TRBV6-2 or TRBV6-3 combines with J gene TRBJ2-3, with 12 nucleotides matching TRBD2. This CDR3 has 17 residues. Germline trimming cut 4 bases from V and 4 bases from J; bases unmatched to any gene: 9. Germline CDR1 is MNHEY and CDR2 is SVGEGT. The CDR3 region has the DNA TGTGCCAGCAGTTCTATGACTAGCGGGAGTTTCGCAGATACGCAGTATTTT. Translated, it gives CASSSMTSGSFADTQYF.

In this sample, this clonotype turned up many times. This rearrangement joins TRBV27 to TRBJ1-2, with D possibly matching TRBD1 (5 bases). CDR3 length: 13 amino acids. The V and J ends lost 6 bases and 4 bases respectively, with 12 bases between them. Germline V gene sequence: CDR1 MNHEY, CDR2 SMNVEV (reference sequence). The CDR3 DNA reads TGTGCCAGCAGCCCCAGGGATGGCTATGGCTACACCTTC. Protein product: CASSPRDGYGYTF.

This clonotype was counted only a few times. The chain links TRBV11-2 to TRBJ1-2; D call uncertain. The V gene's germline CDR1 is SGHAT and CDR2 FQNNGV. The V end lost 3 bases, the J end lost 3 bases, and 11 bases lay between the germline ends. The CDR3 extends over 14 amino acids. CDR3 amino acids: CASSLGRDYYGYTF. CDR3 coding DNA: TGTGCCAGCAGCTTGGGTCGGGATTACTATGGCTACACCTTC.

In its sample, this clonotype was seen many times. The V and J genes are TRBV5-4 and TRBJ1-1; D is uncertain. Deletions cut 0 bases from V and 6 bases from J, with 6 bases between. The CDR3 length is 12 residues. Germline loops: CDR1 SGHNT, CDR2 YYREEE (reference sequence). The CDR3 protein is CASSLEGPEAFF. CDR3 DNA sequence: TGTGCCAGCAGCTTGGAAGGGCCTGAAGCTTTCTTT.

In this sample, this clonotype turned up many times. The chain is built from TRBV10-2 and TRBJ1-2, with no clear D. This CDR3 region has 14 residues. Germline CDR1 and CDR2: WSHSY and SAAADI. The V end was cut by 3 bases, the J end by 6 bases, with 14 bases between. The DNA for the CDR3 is TGCGCCAGCAGTGAAATGAGCGGACTGGATGGCTACACCTTC. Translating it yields CASSEMSGLDGYTF.

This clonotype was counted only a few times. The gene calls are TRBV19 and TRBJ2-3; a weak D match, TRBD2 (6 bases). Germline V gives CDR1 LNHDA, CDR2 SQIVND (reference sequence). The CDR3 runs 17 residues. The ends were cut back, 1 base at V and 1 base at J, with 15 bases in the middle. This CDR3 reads CASSIAGLRGGTDTQYF. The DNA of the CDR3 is TGTGCCAGTAGTATAGCGGGACTTCGGGGCGGCACAGATACGCAGTATTTT. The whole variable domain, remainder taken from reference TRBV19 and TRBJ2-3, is DGGITQSPKYLFRKEGQNVTLSCEQNLNHDAMYWYRQDPGQGLRLIYYSQIVNDFQKGDIAEGYSVSREKKESFPLTVTSAQKNPTAFYLCASSIAGLRGGTDTQYFGPGTRLTVL.

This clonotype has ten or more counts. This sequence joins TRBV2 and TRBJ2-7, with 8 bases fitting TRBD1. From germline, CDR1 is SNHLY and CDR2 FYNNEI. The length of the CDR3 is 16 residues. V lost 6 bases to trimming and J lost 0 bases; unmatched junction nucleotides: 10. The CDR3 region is CASRDAGTGNSYEQYF. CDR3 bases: TGTGCCAGCAGGGACGCCGGGACAGGTAACTCCTACGAGCAGTACTTC.

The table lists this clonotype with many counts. CDR3 loop: CASKRQGPNYGYTF. In nucleotides, the CDR3 is TGTGCCAGCAAAAGACAGGGACCTAACTATGGCTACACCTTC. This sequence joins TRBV27 and TRBJ1-2; 7 bases are a match to TRBD1. V lost 7 bases, J lost 0 bases, and 5 bases stayed unmatched. CDR1 is MNHEY and CDR2 is SMNVEV in the germline V gene (reference sequence). The CDR3 extends over 14 amino acids.

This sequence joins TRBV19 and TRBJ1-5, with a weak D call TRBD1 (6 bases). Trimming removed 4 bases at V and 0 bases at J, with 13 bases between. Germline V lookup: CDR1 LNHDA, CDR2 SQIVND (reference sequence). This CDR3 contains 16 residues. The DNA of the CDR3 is TGTGCCAGTAGTACCGGAGGGGGGGGTAGCAATCAGCCCCAGCATTTT. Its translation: CASSTGGGGSNQPQHF.

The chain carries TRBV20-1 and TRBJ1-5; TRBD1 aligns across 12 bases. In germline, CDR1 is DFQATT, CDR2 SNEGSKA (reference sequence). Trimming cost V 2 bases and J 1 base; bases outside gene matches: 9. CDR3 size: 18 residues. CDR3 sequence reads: CSARRDRGRGGSNQPQHF. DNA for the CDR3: TGCAGTGCTAGAAGGGACAGGGGGCGCGGGGGGAGCAATCAGCCCCAGCATTTT.

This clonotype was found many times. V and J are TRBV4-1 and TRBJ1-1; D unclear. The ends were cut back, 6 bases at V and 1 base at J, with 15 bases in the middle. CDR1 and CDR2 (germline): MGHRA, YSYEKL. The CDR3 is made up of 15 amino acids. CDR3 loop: CASSPRIITNTEAFF. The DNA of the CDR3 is TGCGCCAGCAGTCCACGCATTATAACGAACACTGAAGCTTTCTTT.

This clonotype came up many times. CDR3 protein: CASRPLAGGNTQYF. The CDR3 bases are TGTGCCAGCAGGCCCCTAGCGGGAGGGAATACGCAGTATTTT. The rearrangement uses TRBV27 and TRBJ2-3; the match to TRBD2 covers 12 bases. The CDR3 spans 14 residues. Germline V gene sequence: CDR1 MNHEY, CDR2 SMNVEV (reference sequence). Losses at the gene ends were 6 bases for V and 7 bases for J; bases not matched to a gene: 5.